This TCR beta chain came from a study of post-analysis software for immune sequencing data. As for the study in general: Relapsing-remitting, secondary progressive and progressive-relapsing multiple sclerosis were all included among the disease courses.

Unique molecular identifiers had been added to the TCR beta cDNA libraries. TCRdb reanalysed the PCR reads using MiXCR and keeps one entry per CDR3 protein. The top ten hold roughly 4.4% of the sample, which has around 770,000 distinct CDR3 sequences, 40% to 55% seen once. Study results and limitations: There were five TRBV segments more frequent in patients than controls, and TRBV5-6, TRBV5-1 and TRBV20-1 were among them. Controls significantly exceeded multiple sclerosis patients in normalized Chao1 diversity.

Of note for this clonotype: The antigen remains unidentified.

CDR1 is SGHVS, CDR2 FQNEAQ, per germline. The CDR3 consists of 17 residues. V and J are TRBV7-8 and TRBJ2-4; 8 bases agree with TRBD1. The DNA end is a closer match to TRBJ2-7, so the J assignment may be wrong. The sequencing sample was made of blood. The receptor was derived from a girl aged 10 to 17 with multiple sclerosis. CDR3 protein: CASSRQGPGLGIYEQYF. The CDR3 nucleotides read TGTGCCAGCAGCCGACAGGGGCCGGGACTCGGGATCTACGAGCAGTACTTC.